Following are 21 T cell receptor beta chains from one sample sequenced in a study of CD8 T cells in Susac syndrome. RNA amounts of roughly 0.5 to 1 ug underwent reverse transcription with random hexamers. TCRdb recomputed calls from the immunoSEQ multiplex PCR reads with MiXCR, one row per CDR3 protein. Of under 200,000 distinct CDR3 sequences in the sample, approximately 95% were seen once. Sequencing was done on a sample of CD8+ T cells from PBMCs. The receptors here all came from a human donor with multiple sclerosis.

The chain is built from TRBV7-2 and TRBJ2-1; 10 nucleotides line up with TRBD2. Germline loops: CDR1 SGHTA, CDR2 FQGNSA. The CDR3 spans 15 residues. The V segment lost 5 bases and the J segment 7 bases; nucleotides outside the gene matches: 8. CDR3 DNA sequence: TGTGCCAGCAGCCAACCCGCTAGCGGGAGTAATGAGCAGTTCTTC. This codes for CASSQPASGSNEQFF.

The rearrangement joins TRBV7-6 to TRBJ2-7, with 7 bases aligning to TRBD2. The CDR3 extends over 15 amino acids. V dropped 1 base and J dropped 3; count of bases not matched to a gene: 6. Germline CDR1 and CDR2: SGHVS and FNYEAQ. CDR3 in amino acids: CASSLGGGEGYEQYF. The CDR3 region has the DNA TGTGCCAGCAGCTTAGGCGGGGGTGAGGGCTACGAGCAGTACTTC.

The CDR3 region has the DNA TGCAGCGTTGACAGGGGGCCTTCATATGGCTACACCTTC. Translated, it gives CSVDRGPSYGYTF. The V and J genes are TRBV29-1 and TRBJ1-2; 8 bases line up with TRBD1. Germline V lookup: CDR1 SQVTM, CDR2 ANQGSEA. V gave up 3 bases and J gave up 5 bases; unmatched junction bases: 5. CDR3 size: 13 residues.

V gene TRBV30 combines with J gene TRBJ2-1, with D possibly being TRBD2 (5 bases). CDR1 is GTSNPN and CDR2 is SVGIG in the germline V gene (reference sequence). CDR3 size: 17 residues. V was trimmed by 2 bases and J by 8 bases, leaving 25 bases between them. The CDR3 reads CAWSLVAIAWRWDEQFF. DNA for the CDR3: TGTGCCTGGAGTTTGGTAGCCATAGCCTGGAGGTGGGATGAGCAGTTCTTC.

V and J are TRBV9 and TRBJ2-1; 7 positions match TRBD2. The junction had 14 bases not matched to a gene; V was cut back by 7 bases and J by 10 bases. Germline CDR1 is SGDLS and CDR2 is YYNGEE. The CDR3 extends over 14 amino acids. The CDR3 sequence is CASCEASGAGEQFF. The CDR3 DNA sequence: TGTGCCAGCTGCGAGGCTAGCGGCGCCGGGGAGCAGTTCTTC.

The chain is built from TRBV9 and TRBJ2-7; the match to TRBD1 covers 9 bases. V lost 3 bases, J lost 3 bases, and 4 bases stayed unmatched. The CDR3 spans 14 residues. Germline V CDR1 and CDR2: SGDLS, YYNGEE. The CDR3: CASSGGQGVYEQYF. DNA for the CDR3: TGTGCCAGCAGCGGGGGACAGGGAGTCTACGAGCAGTACTTC.

V usage is TRBV30 and J usage is TRBJ1-3; D gene unclear. V shed 5 bases and J shed 4 bases, with 9 bases lying between them. CDR1 is GTSNPN and CDR2 is SVGIG in the germline V gene (reference sequence). The CDR3 is 12 amino acids. The CDR3 bases are TGTGCCTGGGACGAAGAAGGAAACACCATATATTTT. Amino acids: CAWDEEGNTIYF.

CDR3: CASTEVGTGNYEQYF. Written as DNA, the CDR3 is TGTGCCAGCACAGAAGTCGGGACAGGGAACTACGAGCAGTACTTC. The chain couples TRBV28 to TRBJ2-7; 9 positions agree with TRBD1. After removal of 7 bases from V and 3 bases from J, the junction contained 10 bases not matched to a gene. Germline V CDR1 and CDR2: MDHEN, SYDVKM. The CDR3 has 15 amino acids. Together with reference TRBV28 and TRBJ2-7, the CDR3 gives the full variable domain: DVKVTQSSRYLVKRTGEKVFLECVQDMDHENMFWYRQDPGLGLRLIYFSYDVKMKEKGDIPEGYSVSREKKERFSLILESASTNQTSMYLCASTEVGTGNYEQYFGPGTRLTVT.

The rearrangement joins TRBV2 to TRBJ2-7; D gene uncertain. Germline lookup yields CDR1 SNHLY and CDR2 FYNNEI. The CDR3 runs 11 residues. Deletions cut 5 bases from V and 5 bases from J, with 7 bases between. CDR3 bases: TGTGCCAGCAGTCCGCTCGACGAGCAGTACTTC. It codes for CASSPLDEQYF.

The chain is built from TRBV20-1 and TRBJ2-7, with D perhaps TRBD1 or TRBD2 (6 bases each). Per the germline V gene, CDR1 is DFQATT and CDR2 is SNEGSKA (reference sequence). V lost 5 bases to trimming and J lost 3 bases, with 17 bases between them. The CDR3 is 14 residues long. The CDR3 DNA reads as TGCAGTGCTCGCGGGCGGGACAACTACTACGAGCAGTACTTC. It is translated as CSARGRDNYYEQYF.

The V gene is TRBV29-1, the J gene TRBJ1-2, with 9 bases identical to TRBD1. The CDR3 contains 14 residues. In germline, CDR1 is SQVTM, CDR2 ANQGSEA. V was clipped by 6 bases and J by 4 bases; unmatched bases: 9. The CDR3 DNA reads TGCAGCGTGAACCGGGACAGGGACCCCTATGGCTACACCTTC. Translated, it gives CSVNRDRDPYGYTF. Full variable domain (rest looked up from reference TRBV29-1 and TRBJ1-2): SAVISQKPSRDICQRGTSLTIQCQVDSQVTMMFWYRQQPGQSLTLIATANQGSEATYESGFVIDKFPISRPNLTFSTLTVSNMSPEDSSIYLCSVNRDRDPYGYTFGSGTRLTVV.

DNA of the CDR3: TGTGCCAGCGTACCCGTTGGTAACACTGAAGCTTTCTTT. Residues: CASVPVGNTEAFF. The chain combines TRBV12-3 or TRBV12-4 with TRBJ1-1; D not resolved. V was clipped by 8 bases and J by 2 bases, with 12 bases between them. The CDR3 sequence is 13 residues long.

CDR3 sequence (DNA): TGTGCCACCAGTGATTTGACCACCGGGGAGCTGTTTTTT. The encoded protein is CATSDLTTGELFF. The chain carries TRBV24-1 and TRBJ2-2; the D is unclear. CDR3 length equals 13 residues. Germline CDR1 is KGHDR and CDR2 is SFDVKD. The germline V and J ends were trimmed by 0 bases and 4 bases, with 2 bases remaining between them.

V and J are TRBV30 and TRBJ2-1; tentatively, D is TRBD2 (6 bases). The V and J ends lost 5 bases and 2 bases respectively, with 7 bases between them. This CDR3 comprises 12 residues. The germline CDR1 and CDR2 sequences are GTSNPN and SVGIG (reference sequence). Here the CDR3 reads CAWGEAYNEQFF. In DNA form, the CDR3 reads TGTGCCTGGGGGGAGGCCTACAATGAGCAGTTCTTC.

The rearrangement links TRBV29-1 to TRBJ2-5; the match to TRBD2 covers 8 bases. The CDR3 runs 15 residues. Germline-derived CDR1 and CDR2 are SQVTM and ANQGSEA. V lost 5 bases, J lost 5 bases, and 13 bases stayed unmatched. The CDR3 loop reads CSVPPASGSGETQYF. Here the CDR3 DNA reads TGCAGCGTTCCACCCGCCAGCGGGAGCGGGGAGACCCAGTACTTC.

The chain recombines TRBV7-3 with TRBJ2-3; TRBD2 matches at 10 bases. V was pared by 5 bases and J by 2 bases, with 4 bases of the junction left unmatched. This CDR3 is built from 15 residues. The germline V gene encodes CDR1 SGHTA and CDR2 FQGTGA. As DNA, the CDR3 is TGTGCCAGCAGCAGGACTAGCGGATACACAGATACGCAGTATTTT. Amino acid sequence: CASSRTSGYTDTQYF.

This rearrangement joins TRBV13 to TRBJ2-1; either TRBD1 or TRBD2 may fit D (5 bases each). Germline V gene lookup returns CDR1 PRHDT and CDR2 FYEKMQ (reference sequence). The CDR3 is 15 amino acids. V lost 5 bases, J lost 3 bases, and 14 bases lay in between. The CDR3 here is CASSPDLRGYNEQFF. Written as DNA, the CDR3 is TGTGCCAGCAGCCCCGACCTGAGGGGCTACAATGAGCAGTTCTTC.

This clonotype was observed a single time. This chain connects TRBV11-2 to TRBJ1-1; D call uncertain. V dropped 6 bases and J dropped 7 bases, with 15 bases sitting between them. Germline loops: CDR1 SGHAT, CDR2 FQNNGV. The CDR3 is 13 residues long. The CDR3 region is CASRGSLLGEAFF. CDR3 in DNA: TGTGCCAGCAGAGGCAGCCTGTTGGGTGAAGCTTTCTTT.

This clonotype was seen a single time. The V and J genes are TRBV28 and TRBJ2-1; D is unresolved. This CDR3 region has 11 residues. V was shortened by 4 bases and J by 6 bases, with 4 bases between the two germline ends. Germline V gene data show CDR1 as MDHEN and CDR2 as SYDVKM. DNA of the CDR3: TGTGCCAGCAGTTACATCAATGAGCAGTTCTTC. Protein sequence: CASSYINEQFF. The variable domain in full, completed from reference TRBV28 and TRBJ2-1, reads DVKVTQSSRYLVKRTGEKVFLECVQDMDHENMFWYRQDPGLGLRLIYFSYDVKMKEKGDIPEGYSVSREKKERFSLILESASTNQTSMYLCASSYINEQFFGPGTRLTVL.

V gene TRBV7-8 combines with J gene TRBJ1-4; no firm D call. The germline V gene encodes CDR1 SGHVS and CDR2 FQNEAQ. The CDR3 runs 15 residues. Trimming left V 1 base short and J 3 bases short, with 9 bases between. Here the CDR3 DNA reads TGTGCCAGCAGCTTAGGTGTCGGCTCTAATGAAAAACTGTTTTTT. Encoded protein: CASSLGVGSNEKLFF.

This clonotype was found once. V usage is TRBV29-1 and J usage is TRBJ1-2; 8 bases match TRBD1. The CDR3 is 13 residues long. Germline assignment: CDR1 SQVTM and CDR2 ANQGSEA. The V gene end was trimmed by 7 bases and the J gene end by 0 bases; junction bases not matched to a gene: 4. CDR3 coding DNA: TGCAGCGCCAGGACAGGGTCTAACTATGGCTACACCTTC. Its translation is CSARTGSNYGYTF.